These 25 T cell receptor beta chains share one sample of origin, sequenced in a study of cytomegalovirus exposure and HLA in healthy donors. A multiplex PCR was run with 60 Vbeta primers and 13 Jbeta primers. Here immunoSEQ multiplex PCR was the method, and the copy in TCRdb shows in-frame clones only, minus some. The sample consists of fewer than 200,000 clones, around four fifths of them appearing once. Material: PBMCs. All receptors come from a man in his forties in good health and CMV-seropositive.

The rearrangement links TRBV6-6 to TRBJ2-6, with D maybe TRBD1 (6 bases). CDR1 MNHNY and CDR2 SVGAGI come from the germline V gene (reference sequence). V shed 7 bases and J shed 0 bases, with 13 bases lying between them. This CDR3 has 16 residues. The CDR3 spells CASNPGVFSGANVLTF. The CDR3 nucleotides are TGTGCCAGCAATCCAGGGGTTTTCTCTGGGGCCAACGTCCTGACTTTC.

The chain has TRBV7-6 and TRBJ1-1, with unresolved D. The V and J ends lost 5 bases and 0 bases respectively, with 7 bases between them. CDR1 and CDR2 from the germline V gene are SGHVS and FNYEAQ. CDR3 length equals 13 residues. The CDR3 reads CASSPGLNTEAFF. The CDR3 DNA is TGTGCCAGCAGCCCGGGTTTGAACACTGAAGCTTTCTTT.

The genes are TRBV28 and TRBJ1-2; the D gene is possibly TRBD1 (6 bases). The V gene's germline CDR1 is MDHEN and CDR2 SYDVKM. The CDR3 is 14 residues long. V lost 7 bases, J lost 8 bases, and 20 bases lay in between. CDR3 protein: CASIPLWGGAGYTF. The CDR3 DNA reads as TGTGCCAGCATCCCCCTTTGGGGGGGGGCGGGCTACACCTTC.

This clone is a singleton in its sample. V gene TRBV5-6 combines with J gene TRBJ1-2; D not resolved. The germline V and J ends were trimmed by 0 bases and 2 bases, with 8 bases remaining between them. Looked up from germline, CDR1 is SGHDT and CDR2 is YYEEEE. The CDR3 extends over 14 amino acids. The CDR3 DNA is TGTGCCAGCAGCTTGGGCAGCGGAAACTATGGCTACACCTTC. Protein sequence: CASSLGSGNYGYTF.

The chain has TRBV7-6 and TRBJ1-4; D is possibly TRBD1 (5 bases). Germline loops: CDR1 SGHVS, CDR2 FNYEAQ. The V and J ends lost 2 bases and 4 bases respectively, with 11 bases between them. CDR3 length: 15 amino acids. The CDR3 loop reads CASSLYGTVNEKLFF. CDR3 bases: TGTGCCAGCAGCTTATACGGGACTGTTAATGAAAAACTGTTTTTT.

This clone was recorded a few times. The chain couples TRBV5-1 to TRBJ1-4; D call uncertain. The CDR3 has 13 residues. CDR1 and CDR2 (germline): SGHRS, YFSETQ. The V and J ends lost 1 base and 5 bases respectively, with 6 bases between them. The CDR3: CASSLLVNEKLFF. CDR3 nucleotide sequence: TGCGCCAGCAGCTTGCTCGTGAATGAAAAACTGTTTTTT.

The V and J genes are TRBV5-4 and TRBJ2-2; 10 nucleotides align to TRBD2. Trimming removed 4 bases from V and 1 base from J; junction bases left unmatched: 4. The CDR3 runs 16 residues. Per the germline V gene, CDR1 is SGHNT and CDR2 is YYREEE (reference sequence). The CDR3 sequence is CASSPGLAVNTGELFF. As DNA, the CDR3 is TGTGCCAGCAGCCCTGGACTAGCGGTGAACACCGGGGAGCTGTTTTTT.

The chain links TRBV19 to TRBJ1-1, with TRBD1 matching over 9 bases. The CDR3 length is 16 residues. Unmatched junction bases numbered 11, after V lost 3 bases and J lost 6 bases. Per germline, CDR1 LNHDA and CDR2 SQIVND (reference sequence). The CDR3 DNA follows: TGTGCCAGTAGTATCCCACCAACAGGGGGCGCACCTGAAGCTTTCTTT. Translating it yields CASSIPPTGGAPEAFF. The full variable domain, in which reference TRBV19 and TRBJ1-1 provide the parts outside the CDR3, is DGGITQSPKYLFRKEGQNVTLSCEQNLNHDAMYWYRQDPGQGLRLIYYSQIVNDFQKGDIAEGYSVSREKKESFPLTVTSAQKNPTAFYLCASSIPPTGGAPEAFFGQGTRLTVV.

V usage is TRBV4-3 and J usage is TRBJ2-5, with D perhaps TRBD2 (6 bases). The germline V gene has CDR1 LGHNA and CDR2 YSLEER. This CDR3 contains 16 residues. V lost 0 bases to trimming and J lost 4 bases, with 15 bases between them. Here the CDR3 reads CASSQDRSGRGETQYF. CDR3 DNA: TGCGCCAGCAGCCAAGATCGTTCCGGGAGAGGAGAGACCCAGTACTTC.

The V call is TRBV30, the J call TRBJ2-6; 11 bases are shared with TRBD1. This CDR3 is 15 amino acids long. Germline CDR1 and CDR2: GTSNPN and SVGIG (reference sequence). With 7 bases clipped from V and 6 bases from J, the junction kept 8 bases outside the gene matches. In nucleotides, the CDR3 is TGTGCCTCCGGGACAGGGGGGTTAACGGCCAACGTCCTGACTTTC. Amino acid sequence: CASGTGGLTANVLTF.

The J gene is TRBJ1-2, the V gene TRBV6-5; D not certain. V was cut by 6 bases and J by 0 bases, with 8 bases left in between. CDR3 length: 13 amino acids. CDR1 and CDR2 from the germline V gene are MNHEY and SVGAGI. CDR3 bases: TGTGCCAGCAGACCTACCGCTAACTATGGCTACACCTTC. It specifies CASRPTANYGYTF.

The chain couples TRBV7-8 to TRBJ1-2; 12 bases fit TRBD1. This CDR3 region has 18 residues. V trimming: 5 bases; J trimming: 1 base; junction bases outside the gene matches: 11. Germline CDR1 reads SGHVS; CDR2 reads FQNEAQ. CDR3 residues: CASSRYWDRGRDNYGYTF. DNA of the CDR3: TGTGCCAGCAGCCGATACTGGGACAGGGGGCGCGATAACTATGGCTACACCTTC.

A word on this clone: Other DNA variants within this sample encode the same CDR3. The CDR3 region is CASSPSYEQYF. The DNA for the CDR3 is TGTGCCAGCAGCCCATCCTACGAGCAGTACTTC. V and J are TRBV11-2 and TRBJ2-7; D not certain. V was cut by 5 bases and J by 1 base, with 3 bases left in between. Germline CDR1 is SGHAT and CDR2 is FQNNGV. The CDR3 runs 11 residues.

The chain employs TRBV2 and TRBJ1-1, with a possible D match to TRBD1 (6 bases). The ends were cut back, 7 bases at V and 3 bases at J, with 15 bases in the middle. The CDR3 covers 14 residues. Germline lookup yields CDR1 SNHLY and CDR2 FYNNEI. The CDR3 here is CASIGGAGHTEAFF. The CDR3 coding sequence is TGTGCCAGCATAGGGGGGGCAGGGCACACTGAAGCTTTCTTT. Full variable domain (remainder filled in from reference TRBV2 and TRBJ1-1): EPEVTQTPSHQVTQMGQEVILRCVPISNHLYFYWYRQILGQKVEFLVSFYNNEISEKSEIFDDQFSVERPDGSNFTLKIRSTKLEDSAMYFCASIGGAGHTEAFFGQGTRLTVV.

The gene calls are TRBV28 and TRBJ1-5; D is unresolved. Trimming took off 1 base at V and 0 bases at J, with 4 bases between the two ends. The CDR3 is 14 residues long. The germline V gene has CDR1 MDHEN and CDR2 SYDVKM. For the CDR3, the DNA is TGTGCCAGCAGTTTATACAGTAGCAATCAGCCCCAGCATTTT. Translating it yields CASSLYSSNQPQHF.

The rearrangement links TRBV27 to TRBJ2-3; maybe TRBD1 (6 bases). The CDR3 length is 15 residues. Trimming left V 7 bases short and J 1 base short, with 15 bases between. Germline CDR1 and CDR2: MNHEY and SMNVEV (reference sequence). The CDR3 sequence: CASTSPPGGTDTQYF. The DNA for the CDR3 is TGTGCCAGCACCTCTCCCCCAGGGGGCACAGATACGCAGTATTTT.

The chain couples TRBV5-1 to TRBJ2-7; D gene unclear. This CDR3 has 14 amino acids. Germline V gene sequence: CDR1 SGHRS, CDR2 YFSETQ. The V end lost 0 bases, the J end lost 1 base, and 8 bases lay between the germline ends. Here the CDR3 DNA reads TGCGCCAGCAGCTTGGATGTAGATTCCTACGAGCAGTACTTC. It specifies CASSLDVDSYEQYF.

This chain joins TRBV6-6 and TRBJ2-5, with 7 bases lining up with TRBD1. Losses at the gene ends were 0 bases for V and 5 bases for J; bases not matched to a gene: 6. Germline V gene sequence: CDR1 MNHNY, CDR2 SVGAGI (reference sequence). The CDR3 extends over 15 amino acids. CDR3 protein: CASSYSNRQGETQYF. CDR3 sequence (DNA): TGTGCCAGCAGTTACTCGAACAGACAGGGTGAGACCCAGTACTTC.

This chain connects TRBV2 to TRBJ2-3; the D gene is possibly TRBD2 (6 bases). Germline V gene sequence: CDR1 SNHLY, CDR2 FYNNEI. The CDR3 is made up of 15 amino acids. Trimming cost V 6 bases and J 0 bases, with 13 bases left between them. Here the CDR3 reads CASRERSGSTDTQYF. The CDR3, as DNA: TGTGCCAGCAGGGAACGGAGCGGGAGCACAGATACGCAGTATTTT.

The gene calls are TRBV11-2 and TRBJ2-1; 7 bases agree with TRBD2. The junction had 4 bases not matched to a gene; V was cut back by 5 bases and J by 3 bases. The CDR3 covers 14 residues. The germline gives CDR1 SGHAT, CDR2 FQNNGV. CDR3 region: CASSQAGSYNEQFF. CDR3 bases: TGTGCCAGCAGCCAAGCGGGGAGCTACAATGAGCAGTTCTTC.

The chain uses TRBV28 and TRBJ1-2; D ambiguous. In germline, CDR1 is MDHEN, CDR2 SYDVKM. The V and J ends lost 7 bases and 2 bases respectively, with 17 bases between them. The CDR3 consists of 15 residues. CDR3 residues: CASTPRGVGNYGYTF. DNA for the CDR3: TGTGCCAGCACCCCCCGCGGGGTGGGGAACTATGGCTACACCTTC.

This sequence joins TRBV7-7 and TRBJ2-1; TRBD2 matches 12 bases. This CDR3 contains 16 residues. CDR1 is SSHAT and CDR2 is FNYEAQ in the germline V gene (reference sequence). V was pared by 5 bases and J by 7 bases, with 9 bases of the junction left unmatched. CDR3 residues: CASSPGTSGLVNEQFF. The CDR3 coding sequence is TGTGCCAGCAGCCCCGGGACTAGCGGGCTGGTAAATGAGCAGTTCTTC.

The gene calls are TRBV6-5 and TRBJ2-6; tentative D call: TRBD1 (6 bases). Germline CDR1 is MNHEY and CDR2 is SVGAGI. V lost 5 bases and J lost 2, with 10 bases in between. This CDR3 is built from 15 residues. The CDR3 protein is CASSLRGTGANVLTF. CDR3 nucleotides: TGTGCCAGCAGTCTCAGGGGTACTGGGGCCAACGTCCTGACTTTC.

V gene TRBV28 combines with J gene TRBJ2-7; no definite D call. Trimming removed 3 bases from V and 4 bases from J, with 13 bases in between. This CDR3 has 14 amino acids. Germline CDR1 and CDR2: MDHEN and SYDVKM. The CDR3 is CASSFGRSQYEQYF. The DNA for the CDR3 is TGTGCCAGCAGTTTCGGCAGGTCCCAATACGAGCAGTACTTC.

The chain employs TRBV28 and TRBJ2-5, with D unclear. The better agreement between TRBJ2-7 and the DNA end casts doubt on the J call. The CDR3 has 14 amino acids. CDR1 is MDHEN, CDR2 SYDVKM, per germline. CDR3 nucleotide sequence: TGTGCCAGCAGTTTATACGGGTACTCCTACGAGCAGTACTTC. Residues: CASSLYGYSYEQYF.